This T cell receptor (beta chain) was retrieved from a study of shared clonotypes between healthy human individuals. Produced via immunoSEQ multiplex PCR; TCRdb's table is partial and in-frame only. The sample carries 2 million to 2.5 million clones, under 95% recorded once. Study-wide findings and caveats: Compared with clonotypes that all four donors shared, non-shared clonotypes had lower generation probabilities.

Note on this clone: The antigen is unknown.

The V end was cut by 4 bases, the J end by 5 bases, with 10 bases between. The CDR3 is 13 amino acids. In germline, CDR1 is SGHRS, CDR2 YFSETQ. This rearrangement joins TRBV5-1 to TRBJ2-1, with D possibly TRBD1 on 6 matching bases. The TCR comes from a man younger than 35 in good health. Some clones in this sample may be carry-over from other donors' samples. The sample was naive CD4+ T cells from PBMCs. Subset given: CD45RA+ positively selected. The CDR3 sequence: CASSGDRNNEQFF. DNA of the CDR3: TGCGCCAGCAGCGGAGACAGGAACAATGAGCAGTTCTTC.